The T cell receptor (beta chain) under discussion was sequenced for a study of Ad26.COV2.S vaccination and SARS-CoV-2 variants (dated by TCRdb to about 2021). In terms of the full investigation: Donors in the vaccine arm were drawn from COV1001, a multicentre, randomized, double-blind, placebo-controlled phase I-IIa trial testing Ad26.COV2.S in healthy adults. The specificity and breadth of SARS-CoV-2-reactive T cell receptors after Ad26.COV2.S vaccination were assessed by TCRbeta repertoire sequencing. Investigators did not know the trial group allocation while performing experiments and assessing outcomes. The TCR-sequenced set comprised about 32 samples: approximately 20 Ad26.COV2.S vaccine recipients, 5 placebo recipients and 8 SARS-CoV-2 convalescent individuals. Participants in the trial were split at random into five groups of five each, receiving low-dose or high-dose Ad26.COV2.S once or twice, or else placebo on both occasions. Ad26.COV2.S was administered intramuscularly at 5 x 10^10 or 1 x 10^11 viral particles, either as a single shot or as two shots given 56 days apart.

Explained via the paper, the treatment or condition label denotes: approximately 18 received Ad26.COV2.S at low or high dose, single or two shots; about 5 received placebo; per-sample allocation not given. Repertoires of vaccine and placebo recipients were sequenced from samples collected on day 63 after the first injection. Cohort 1b enrolled roughly 25 adults aged 18-55 years at a single site in Boston, USA, between 29 July and 7 August 2020. Ad26.COV2.S was a replication-incompetent adenovirus type 26 vector expressing a prefusion-stabilized SARS-CoV-2 spike protein from the original Wuhan strain. Overall study results and their limits: Compared with placebo recipients, Ad26.COV2.S recipients showed higher spike-specific TCR breadth (P = 0.0014). Vaccine and placebo recipients had similar non-spike TCR breadth, a finding consistent with the vaccine containing only spike. According to the authors, total T cell responses may have been underestimated by the TCR breadth and depth analyses. After vaccination, substantial breadth of spike-specific CD8+ and CD4+ T cell responses was reported. The study was not powered to compare responses between vaccine doses or regimens.

The immunoSEQ Assay was used to sequence TCRbeta CDR3 regions. After extraction, genomic DNA underwent amplification by bias-controlled multiplex PCR, followed by high-throughput sequencing. From the authors' description of their analysis: To quantify the absolute abundance of every unique TCRbeta CDR3 region, sequences were collapsed and filtered. Usable DNA was measured by amplifying reference genes present in all nucleated cells, and TCRbeta template counts were normalized to that usable DNA to estimate T cell fraction. Repertoire TCRs were annotated as SARS-CoV-2-specific when V gene, CDR3 amino acid sequence and J gene were exactly matched to a known reactive TCR set. The reference SARS-CoV-2 TCR set was obtained from MIRA and was filtered for enrichment in COVID-19-positive ImmuneCODE repertoires, whereby public or cross-reactive TCRs were removed. Using the MIRA antigens, annotated TCRs were further analysed by specific ORF or by position within an ORF. Depth was the summed frequency of annotated unique rearrangements, while breadth was defined as annotated unique rearrangements over total unique productive rearrangements. Group comparisons of TCR breadth used two-sided Wilcoxon rank-sum tests. Not all clones reach the TCRdb copy of this immuneACCESS table, which keeps in-frame sequences only. Checked studies attribute under half of the gap to unresolved V genes and leave the rest unexplained. V, J and clone size are taken as reported in that table, and D and trimming were inferred from the DNA itself. This sample has around 450,000 clones in its table, and roughly 91% of those were observed once. More than 3.5% of the sample comes from the top ten.

Points on this clone: The clone's antigen remains unknown. Within one base of it there is no much larger clone, and no base qualities were kept.

The sequence was collected from a person between 18 and 65 years old who received the Ad26.COV2.S COVID-19 vaccine or a placebo. This specimen consisted of peripheral blood, obtained in a trial of Ad26.COV2.S vaccine versus placebo.

The DNA reads TGTGCCACCAGCAGAGGAGGGGGATTAGGGGAGACCCAGTACTTC. Protein translation: CATSRGGGLGETQYF. The V and J segments used are TRBV15 and TRBJ2-5; TRBD1 is possibly the D segment (6 matching bases). The CDR3 runs 15 residues from the cysteine to the phenylalanine. Only CDR3 DNA is held: 45 bases, read in frame from base 1. Taken from the germline V gene (reference sequence), the CDR1 and CDR2 loops are LNHNV and YYDKDF. V is pared back by 1 base and J by 5 bases, with 14 bases lying between the germline termini.